Listed here are 4 T cell receptor beta chains from one sample, sequenced in a study of blood T cell repertoires in COVID-19. Generated by immunoSEQ multiplex PCR, the TCRdb table keeps only in-frame clones and is missing some. This sample yields under 450,000 clones, of which more than 75% are seen a single time; roughly 1.4% belongs to the top ten. Source material: PBMCs or T cells enriched from blood (not recorded which). These receptors came from a man aged 25 to 40 who had recovered from COVID-19.

V and J are TRBV12-3 or TRBV12-4 and TRBJ2-1; D is undetermined. Trimming took 6 bases from V and 8 from J, leaving 11 bases between them. The CDR3 covers 12 residues. CDR3 in DNA: TGTGCCAGCAGCACCTTGAGCCATGAGCAGTTCTTC. Its translation: CASSTLSHEQFF.

V gene TRBV5-1 combines with J gene TRBJ2-7, with D maybe TRBD1 (6 bases). Trimming left V 0 bases short and J 3 bases short, with 7 bases between. This CDR3 is built from 13 residues. Per germline, CDR1 SGHRS and CDR2 YFSETQ. The CDR3 sequence: CASSLGDIYEQYF. CDR3 nucleotides: TGCGCCAGCAGCTTGGGGGACATCTACGAGCAGTACTTC.

The chain uses TRBV7-2 and TRBJ1-5; D not resolved. Between the trimmed V and J ends, which lost 3 bases and 0 bases, there was a span of 3 bases. Germline V gene lookup returns CDR1 SGHTA and CDR2 FQGNSA. CDR3 size: 13 residues. The CDR3 nucleotides are TGTGCCAGCAGCTTCGGTAGCAATCAGCCCCAGCATTTT. Amino acid sequence: CASSFGSNQPQHF.

The rearrangement uses TRBV14 and TRBJ2-3; D is unresolved. Germline loops: CDR1 SGHDN, CDR2 FVKESK. This CDR3 has 14 residues. Trimming left V 0 bases short and J 4 bases short, with 8 bases between. The CDR3 loop is CASSQEARSDTQYF. The CDR3 coding sequence is TGTGCCAGCAGCCAAGAAGCTAGGTCAGATACGCAGTATTTT.